This entry describes one T cell receptor (beta chain). Its antigen is not known. This record comes from a study of cytomegalovirus exposure and HLA in healthy donors. General study results and limits: The study designated 164 TCR beta chains cytomegalovirus-associated. Reportedly, diagnosis of cytomegalovirus status by the classifier showed high specificity and sensitivity.

Clones were sequenced by immunoSEQ multiplex PCR, and TCRdb holds only the in-frame ones, with some missing. This table holds 250,000 to 300,000 clones, 80% to 90% found once. Germline V gene data show CDR1 as MDHEN and CDR2 as SYDVKM. This CDR3 comprises 14 residues. J was trimmed by 4 bases and V by 4 bases; bases with no gene match: 5. The source of this sequence is a young woman in good health and CMV-seronegative. The rearrangement links TRBV28 to TRBJ1-2, with 8 bases lining up with TRBD1. Material for sequencing was PBMCs. The CDR3 sequence: CASSSPDRGYGYTF. The CDR3 nucleotides are TGTGCCAGCAGTTCACCCGACAGGGGCTATGGCTACACCTTC.